Below, 11 T cell receptor beta chains from the same sample are listed, as sequenced in a study of blood T cell repertoires in COVID-19. The repertoire was sequenced with immunoSEQ multiplex PCR; TCRdb's copy has only in-frame clones and lacks some. In the table there are under 250,000 clones, 65% to 90% of which are singletons. The specimen sequenced was PBMCs or T cells enriched from blood (not recorded which). These receptors were obtained from a woman between 50 and 59 years old with acute COVID-19.

The V and J genes are TRBV19 and TRBJ2-7; 7 bases map to TRBD2. CDR3 size: 15 residues. Germline CDR1 LNHDA, CDR2 SQIVND (reference sequence). V shed 5 bases, J shed 0 bases, and the junction held 7 bases outside the gene matches. The CDR3 sequence: CASSESGTTSYEQYF. CDR3 coding DNA: TGTGCCAGTAGTGAAAGCGGGACTACCTCCTACGAGCAGTACTTC.

This clone has a single count. The genes are TRBV19 and TRBJ1-1, with 8 bases matching TRBD1. This CDR3 spans 14 amino acids. With V trimmed by 5 bases and J by 3 bases, 5 bases remained unmatched. Per germline, CDR1 LNHDA and CDR2 SQIVND (reference sequence). CDR3 sequence reads: CASSSTGVYTEAFF. In DNA form, the CDR3 reads TGTGCCAGTAGTTCGACAGGGGTCTACACTGAAGCTTTCTTT.

The chain carries TRBV11-3 and TRBJ1-2; perhaps TRBD1 as D (6 bases). Per the germline V gene, CDR1 is SGHNT and CDR2 is YENEEA. Trimming took 5 bases from V and 8 from J, leaving 9 bases between them. There are 11 residues in the CDR3. The CDR3 reads CASSRQGGYTF. CDR3 nucleotides: TGTGCCAGCAGCCGCCAGGGGGGCTACACCTTC. The full variable domain, in which reference TRBV11-3 and TRBJ1-2 provide the parts outside the CDR3, is EAGVVQSPRYKIIEKKQPVAFWCNPISGHNTLYWYLQNLGQGPELLIRYENEEAVDDSQLPKDRFSAERLKGVDSTLKIQPAELGDSAVYLCASSRQGGYTFGSGTRLTVV.

The chain links TRBV5-1 to TRBJ1-6; 8 nucleotides agree with TRBD1. The V gene's germline CDR1 is SGHRS and CDR2 YFSETQ. After removal of 6 bases from V and 6 bases from J, the junction contained 8 bases not matched to a gene. The CDR3 runs 15 residues. Here the CDR3 DNA reads TGCGCCAGCACCCGGGGACAGGAGGCTAATTCACCCCTCCACTTT. Translated: CASTRGQEANSPLHF.

The chain carries TRBV19 and TRBJ2-1, with 9 bases aligning to TRBD1. V was clipped by 3 bases and J by 2 bases; unmatched bases: 2. CDR3 length: 15 residues. CDR1 LNHDA and CDR2 SQIVND come from the germline V gene (reference sequence). The CDR3 reads CASSIGQGTYNEQFF. The CDR3 nucleotides read TGTGCCAGTAGTATCGGACAGGGGACCTACAATGAGCAGTTCTTC.

This clone was counted between two and nine times. This rearrangement joins TRBV18 to TRBJ1-4, with D unclear. The CDR3 sequence is 20 residues long. The V and J ends lost 2 bases and 1 base respectively, with 23 bases between them. CDR1 is KGHSH and CDR2 is LQKENI in the germline V gene. CDR3 sequence reads: CASSPAVRNEERGTNEKLFF. CDR3 DNA sequence: TGTGCCAGCTCACCAGCGGTAAGAAATGAGGAGCGCGGAACTAATGAAAAACTGTTTTTT. The complete variable domain, with remaining parts taken from reference TRBV18 and TRBJ1-4, reads NAGVMQNPRHLVRRRGQEARLRCSPMKGHSHVYWYRQLPEEGLKFMVYLQKENIIDESGMPKERFSAEFPKEGPSILRIQQVVRGDSAAYFCASSPAVRNEERGTNEKLFFGSGTQLSVL.

The V and J genes are TRBV7-6 and TRBJ1-6, with TRBD1 identical over 7 bases. The CDR3 sequence is 16 residues long. The germline V gene encodes CDR1 SGHVS and CDR2 FNYEAQ. V dropped 4 bases and J dropped 5; count of bases not matched to a gene: 8. The CDR3 DNA reads TGTGCCAGCAGCTCCACAGCAGGGGGTAATAATTCACCCCTCCACTTT. Translation gives CASSSTAGGNNSPLHF. Combining the CDR3 with reference TRBV7-6 and TRBJ1-6 gives the whole variable domain GAGVSQSPRYKVTKRGQDVALRCDPISGHVSLYWYRQALGQGPEFLTYFNYEAQQDKSGLPNDRFSAERPEGSISTLTIQRTEQRDSAMYRCASSSTAGGNNSPLHFGNGTRLTVT.

The genes are TRBV28 and TRBJ2-7, with TRBD1 matching over 7 bases. CDR1 is MDHEN, CDR2 SYDVKM, per germline. The ends lost 8 bases at V and 5 bases at J; junction bases unmatched: 15. This CDR3 region has 15 residues. The CDR3 sequence: CASQGGNRGIDEQYF. CDR3 bases: TGTGCCAGCCAAGGTGGGAACAGGGGTATCGACGAGCAGTACTTC.

This chain connects TRBV6-4 to TRBJ1-6; D is unclear. The germline gives CDR1 MRHNA, CDR2 SNTAGT. The CDR3 covers 13 residues. The V and J ends lost 3 bases and 9 bases respectively, with 9 bases between them. In DNA form, the CDR3 reads TGTGCCAGCAGTGATGAACTAGGTTCACCCCTCCACTTT. It translates to CASSDELGSPLHF.

The chain joins TRBV12-3 or TRBV12-4 to TRBJ1-1, with unresolved D. There are 11 residues in the CDR3. Trimming cost V 6 bases and J 6 bases, with 8 bases left between them. CDR3 coding DNA: TGTGCCAGCAGCCTAGGATCTGAAGCTTTCTTT. Protein product: CASSLGSEAFF.

The chain is built from TRBV3-1 (or the pseudogene TRBV3-2) and TRBJ2-7, with 7 bases matching TRBD1. V trimming: 1 base; J trimming: 1 base; junction bases outside the gene matches: 4. The germline CDR1 and CDR2 sequences are LGHDT and YNNKEL (reference sequence). CDR3 length: 15 residues. CDR3 in DNA: TGTGCCAGCAGCCAAGGGCCGGGACAGTCCTACGAGCAGTACTTC. Protein product: CASSQGPGQSYEQYF.